This TCR beta chain was identified during a study of T cells in Graves' hyperthyroidism and ophthalmopathy. Study-wide background: The blood sample was taken at first diagnosis, before treatment began.

RNA transcripts gave rise to amplified TCR beta CDR3 regions. With the HTBI primer set, the TCR CDR3 went through a first round of RT-PCR. TCRdb re-analysed the multiplex PCR reads in MiXCR, keeping a single row per CDR3 protein. The sample lists approximately 24,000 distinct CDR3 sequences; under 55% were seen once. By sample share, this clonotype is medium-sized. Among the patients, aged 18 to 65, hyperthyroidism was newly diagnosed and had lasted under 2 months. The source of the PBMCs was over 8.5 ml of fresh peripheral blood. Germline CDR1 is ENHRY and CDR2 is SYGVKD. The V segment lost 4 bases and the J segment 4 bases; nucleotides outside the gene matches: 6. The CDR3 is 14 amino acids.

The rearrangement joins TRBV10-3 to TRBJ2-7; 8 bases map to TRBD2. Sequenced: blood. This TCR came from a woman aged 40 to 50 with Graves' hyperthyroidism that later progressed to Graves' ophthalmopathy. CDR3 sequence reads: CAISGEREPYEQYF. As DNA, the CDR3 is TGTGCCATCAGTGGGGAGCGGGAGCCGTACGAGCAGTACTTC.